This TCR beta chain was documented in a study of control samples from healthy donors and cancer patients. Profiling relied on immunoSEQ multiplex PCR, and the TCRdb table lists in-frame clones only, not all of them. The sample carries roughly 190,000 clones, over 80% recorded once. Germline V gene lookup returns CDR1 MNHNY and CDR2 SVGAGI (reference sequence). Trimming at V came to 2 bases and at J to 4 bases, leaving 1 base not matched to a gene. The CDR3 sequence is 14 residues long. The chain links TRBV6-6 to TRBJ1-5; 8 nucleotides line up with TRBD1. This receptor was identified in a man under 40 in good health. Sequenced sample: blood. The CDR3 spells CASSYDRGNQPQHF. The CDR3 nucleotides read TGTGCCAGCAGTTACGACAGGGGTAATCAGCCCCAGCATTTT.